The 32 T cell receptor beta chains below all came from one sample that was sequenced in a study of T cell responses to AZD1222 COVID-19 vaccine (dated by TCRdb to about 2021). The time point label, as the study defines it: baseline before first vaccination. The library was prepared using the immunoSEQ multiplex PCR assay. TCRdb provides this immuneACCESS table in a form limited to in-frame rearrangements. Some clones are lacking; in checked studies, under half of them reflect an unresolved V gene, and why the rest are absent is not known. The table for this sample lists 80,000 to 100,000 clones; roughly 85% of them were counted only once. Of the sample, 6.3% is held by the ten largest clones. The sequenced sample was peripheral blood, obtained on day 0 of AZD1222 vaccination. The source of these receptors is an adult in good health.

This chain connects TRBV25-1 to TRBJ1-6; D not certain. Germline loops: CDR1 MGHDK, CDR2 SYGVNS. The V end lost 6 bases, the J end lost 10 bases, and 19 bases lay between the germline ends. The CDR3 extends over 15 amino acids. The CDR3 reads CASSIGQSVGSPLHF. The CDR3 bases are TGTGCCAGCAGCATCGGGCAGTCTGTGGGGTCACCCCTCCACTTT.

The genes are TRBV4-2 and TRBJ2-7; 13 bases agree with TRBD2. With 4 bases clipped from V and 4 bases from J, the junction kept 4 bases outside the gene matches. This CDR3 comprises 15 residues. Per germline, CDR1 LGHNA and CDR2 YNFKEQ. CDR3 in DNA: TGTGCCAGCAGCCCCTCGACTAGCGGGGGGTACGAGCAGTACTTC. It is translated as CASSPSTSGGYEQYF.

CDR3 coding DNA: TGTGCCAGCAGTGAAATGTGGGGGACCGAGCAGTACTTC. The encoded protein is CASSEMWGTEQYF. This chain joins TRBV6-1 and TRBJ2-7; D is perhaps TRBD1 or TRBD2 (5 bases each). There are 13 residues in the CDR3. V dropped 2 bases and J dropped 6 bases, with 11 bases sitting between them. From germline, CDR1 is MNHNS and CDR2 SASEGT.

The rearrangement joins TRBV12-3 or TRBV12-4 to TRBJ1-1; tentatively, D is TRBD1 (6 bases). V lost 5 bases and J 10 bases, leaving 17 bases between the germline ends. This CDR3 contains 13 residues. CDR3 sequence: CASSISPGVGAFF. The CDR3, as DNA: TGTGCCAGCAGTATTTCCCCAGGGGTCGGAGCTTTCTTT.

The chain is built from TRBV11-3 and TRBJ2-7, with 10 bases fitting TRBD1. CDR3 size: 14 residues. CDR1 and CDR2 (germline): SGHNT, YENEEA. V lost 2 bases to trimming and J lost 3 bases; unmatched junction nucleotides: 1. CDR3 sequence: CASSLRDRGYEQYF. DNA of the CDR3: TGTGCCAGCAGCTTACGGGACAGGGGCTACGAGCAGTACTTC.

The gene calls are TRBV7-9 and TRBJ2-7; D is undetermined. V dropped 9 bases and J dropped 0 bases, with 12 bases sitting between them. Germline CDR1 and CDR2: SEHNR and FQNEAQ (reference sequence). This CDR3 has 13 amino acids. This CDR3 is CASNVGTSYEQYF. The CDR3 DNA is TGTGCCAGTAATGTAGGCACCTCCTACGAGCAGTACTTC.

The CDR3 DNA is TGTGCCAGCAGCTTATCGGGGACAGGGGGCCATAGCAATCAGCCCCAGCATTTT. Its translation is CASSLSGTGGHSNQPQHF. V is TRBV11-3 and J is TRBJ1-5, with 12 nucleotides matching TRBD1. The CDR3 runs to 18 residues. V lost 2 bases, J lost 0 bases, and 5 bases stayed unmatched. Germline V gene data show CDR1 as SGHNT and CDR2 as YENEEA.

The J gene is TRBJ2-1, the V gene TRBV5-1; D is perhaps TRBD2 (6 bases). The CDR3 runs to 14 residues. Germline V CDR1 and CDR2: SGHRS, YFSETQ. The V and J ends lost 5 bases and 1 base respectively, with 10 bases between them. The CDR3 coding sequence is TGCGCCAGCAGACGGGAGCTATCCTACAATGAGCAGTTCTTC. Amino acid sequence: CASRRELSYNEQFF.

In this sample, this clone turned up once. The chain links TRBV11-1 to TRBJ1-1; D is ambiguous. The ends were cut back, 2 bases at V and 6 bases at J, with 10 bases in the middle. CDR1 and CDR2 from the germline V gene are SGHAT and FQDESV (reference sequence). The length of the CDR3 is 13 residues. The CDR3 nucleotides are TGTGCCAGCAGCTTATCCCGGGTAGCTGAAGCTTTCTTT. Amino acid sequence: CASSLSRVAEAFF.

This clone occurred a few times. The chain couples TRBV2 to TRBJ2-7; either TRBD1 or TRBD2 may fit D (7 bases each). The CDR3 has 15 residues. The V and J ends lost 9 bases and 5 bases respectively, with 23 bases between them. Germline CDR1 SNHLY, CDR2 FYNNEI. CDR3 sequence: CASVHRDSLADEQYF. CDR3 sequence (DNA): TGTGCCAGTGTCCATCGGGACAGCCTAGCGGACGAGCAGTACTTC.

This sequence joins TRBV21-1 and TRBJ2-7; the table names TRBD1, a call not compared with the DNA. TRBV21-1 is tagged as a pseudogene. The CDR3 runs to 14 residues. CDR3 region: CASSKEGSYYEQYF. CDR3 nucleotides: TGTGCCAGCAGCAAAGAGGGGTCTTACTACGAGCAGTACTTC.

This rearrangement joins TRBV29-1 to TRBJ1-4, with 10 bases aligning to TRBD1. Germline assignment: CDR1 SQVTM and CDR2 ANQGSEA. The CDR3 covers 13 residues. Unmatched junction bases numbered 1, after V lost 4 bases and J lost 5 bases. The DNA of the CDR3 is TGCAGCGTTGGGGACAGGGGAAATGAAAAACTGTTTTTT. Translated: CSVGDRGNEKLFF.

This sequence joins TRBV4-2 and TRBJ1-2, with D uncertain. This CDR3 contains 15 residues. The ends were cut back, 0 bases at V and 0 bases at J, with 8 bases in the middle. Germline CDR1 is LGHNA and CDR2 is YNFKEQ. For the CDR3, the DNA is TGTGCCAGCAGCCAAGATCGCCAATCTAACTATGGCTACACCTTC. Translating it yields CASSQDRQSNYGYTF.

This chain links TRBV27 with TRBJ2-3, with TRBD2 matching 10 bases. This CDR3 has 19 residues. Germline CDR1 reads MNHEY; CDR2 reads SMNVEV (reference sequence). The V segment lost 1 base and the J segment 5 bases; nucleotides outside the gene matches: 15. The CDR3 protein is CASSLYGLERGGRVDTQYF. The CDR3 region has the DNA TGTGCCAGCAGTTTATATGGCCTTGAGCGGGGGGGCCGGGTAGATACGCAGTATTTT.

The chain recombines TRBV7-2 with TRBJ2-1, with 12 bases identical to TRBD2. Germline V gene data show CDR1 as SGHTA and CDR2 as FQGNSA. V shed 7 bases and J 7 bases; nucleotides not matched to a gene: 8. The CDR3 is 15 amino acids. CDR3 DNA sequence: TGTGCCAGCAACCATCTAGCGGGAGGGGCAAATGAGCAGTTCTTC. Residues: CASNHLAGGANEQFF. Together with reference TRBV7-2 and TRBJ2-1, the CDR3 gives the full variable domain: GAGVSQSPSNKVTEKGKDVELRCDPISGHTALYWYRQSLGQGLEFLIYFQGNSAPDKSGLPSDRFSAERTGGSVSTLTIQRTQQEDSAVYLCASNHLAGGANEQFFGPGTRLTVL.

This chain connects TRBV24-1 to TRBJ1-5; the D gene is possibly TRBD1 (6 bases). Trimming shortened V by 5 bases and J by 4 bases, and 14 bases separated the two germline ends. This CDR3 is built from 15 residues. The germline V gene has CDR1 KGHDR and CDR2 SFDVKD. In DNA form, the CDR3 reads TGTGCCACCAGTGCAGACAGGTCTTTAAATCAGCCCCAGCATTTT. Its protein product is CATSADRSLNQPQHF.

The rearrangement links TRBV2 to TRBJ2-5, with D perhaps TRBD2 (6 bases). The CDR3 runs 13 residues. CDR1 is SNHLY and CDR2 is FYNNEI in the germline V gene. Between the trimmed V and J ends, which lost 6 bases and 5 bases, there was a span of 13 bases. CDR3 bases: TGTGCCAGCAGGCCGGGGGTGGGTGAGACCCAGTACTTC. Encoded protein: CASRPGVGETQYF.

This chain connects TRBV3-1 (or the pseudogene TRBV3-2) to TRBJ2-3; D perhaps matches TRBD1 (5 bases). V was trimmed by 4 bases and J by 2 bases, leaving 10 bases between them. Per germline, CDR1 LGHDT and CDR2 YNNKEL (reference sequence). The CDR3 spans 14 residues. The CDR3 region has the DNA TGTGCCAGCAGCCTTCAGGGTCCCACAGATACGCAGTATTTT. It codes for CASSLQGPTDTQYF.

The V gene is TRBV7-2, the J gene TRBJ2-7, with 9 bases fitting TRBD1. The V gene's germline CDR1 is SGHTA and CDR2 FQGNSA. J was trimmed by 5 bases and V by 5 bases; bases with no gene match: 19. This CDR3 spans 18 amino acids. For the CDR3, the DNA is TGTGCCAGCAGCCCCTGGTGGGCGGAAGGGACAGGGAAAGACGAGCAGTACTTC. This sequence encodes CASSPWWAEGTGKDEQYF.

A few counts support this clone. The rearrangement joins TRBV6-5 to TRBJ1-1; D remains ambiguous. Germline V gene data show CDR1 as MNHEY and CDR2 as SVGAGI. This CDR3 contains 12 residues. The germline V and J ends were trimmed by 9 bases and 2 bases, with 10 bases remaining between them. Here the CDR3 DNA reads TGTGCCAGTTCCCGACAAAACACTGAAGCTTTCTTT. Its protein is CASSRQNTEAFF.

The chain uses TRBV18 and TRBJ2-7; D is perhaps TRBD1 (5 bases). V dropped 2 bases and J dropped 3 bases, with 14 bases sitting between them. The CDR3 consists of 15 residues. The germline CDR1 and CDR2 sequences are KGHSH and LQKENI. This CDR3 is CASSPETVLSYEQYF. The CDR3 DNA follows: TGTGCCAGCTCACCAGAGACAGTCCTAAGCTACGAGCAGTACTTC.

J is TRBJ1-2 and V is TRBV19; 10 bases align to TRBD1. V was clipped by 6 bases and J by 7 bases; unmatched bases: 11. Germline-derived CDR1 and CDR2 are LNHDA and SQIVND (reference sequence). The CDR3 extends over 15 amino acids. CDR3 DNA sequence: TGTGCCAGTAGACGCGCCGGGACAGGGGAAACTGGCTACACCTTC. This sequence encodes CASRRAGTGETGYTF.

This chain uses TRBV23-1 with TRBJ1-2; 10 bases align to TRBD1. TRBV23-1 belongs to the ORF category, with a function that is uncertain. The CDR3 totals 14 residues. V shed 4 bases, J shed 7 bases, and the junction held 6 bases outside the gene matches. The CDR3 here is CASSPGTGASGYTF. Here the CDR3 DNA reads TGCGCCAGCAGTCCAGGGACAGGGGCGAGTGGCTACACCTTC.

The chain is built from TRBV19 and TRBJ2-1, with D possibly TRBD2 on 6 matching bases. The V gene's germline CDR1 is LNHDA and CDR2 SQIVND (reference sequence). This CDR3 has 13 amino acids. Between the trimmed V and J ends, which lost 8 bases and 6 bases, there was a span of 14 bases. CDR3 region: CASGNGGINEQFF. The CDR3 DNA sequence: TGTGCCAGTGGGAATGGAGGGATCAATGAGCAGTTCTTC.

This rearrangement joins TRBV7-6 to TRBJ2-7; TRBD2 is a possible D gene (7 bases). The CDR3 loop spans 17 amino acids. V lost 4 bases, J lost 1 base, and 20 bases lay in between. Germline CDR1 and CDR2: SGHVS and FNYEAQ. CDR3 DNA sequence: TGTGCCAGCAGCTCCCCTTGGGGGGGGCAGGGTTCCTACGAGCAGTACTTC. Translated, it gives CASSSPWGGQGSYEQYF.

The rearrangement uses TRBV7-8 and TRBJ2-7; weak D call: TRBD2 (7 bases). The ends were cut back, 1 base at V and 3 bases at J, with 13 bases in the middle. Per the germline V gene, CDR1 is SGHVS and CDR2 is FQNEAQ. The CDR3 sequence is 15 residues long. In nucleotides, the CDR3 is TGTGCCAGCAGCTTAGAGGGGGGGACCCTCTACGAGCAGTACTTC. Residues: CASSLEGGTLYEQYF.

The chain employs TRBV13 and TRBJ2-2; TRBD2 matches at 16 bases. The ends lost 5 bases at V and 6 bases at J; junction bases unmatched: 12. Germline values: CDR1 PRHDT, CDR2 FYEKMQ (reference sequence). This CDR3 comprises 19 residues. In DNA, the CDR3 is TGTGCCAGCAGCCCGGGACTAGCGGGAGGGCCTCGTCGGCCCGGGGAGCTGTTTTTT. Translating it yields CASSPGLAGGPRRPGELFF.

CDR3 loop: CASSRDSYEQYF. The CDR3 region has the DNA TGTGCCAGCAGCCGGGACTCCTACGAGCAGTACTTC. The V and J genes are TRBV3-1 (or the pseudogene TRBV3-2) and TRBJ2-7; no definite D call. CDR1 and CDR2 from the germline V gene are LGHDT and YNNKEL (reference sequence). The CDR3 sequence is 12 residues long. Deletions cut 4 bases from V and 0 bases from J, with 4 bases between.

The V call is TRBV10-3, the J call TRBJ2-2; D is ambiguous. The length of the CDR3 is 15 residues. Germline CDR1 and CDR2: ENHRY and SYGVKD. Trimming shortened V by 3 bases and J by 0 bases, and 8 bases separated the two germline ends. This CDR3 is CAISELGSNTGELFF. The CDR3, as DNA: TGTGCCATCAGTGAATTAGGTTCGAACACCGGGGAGCTGTTTTTT.

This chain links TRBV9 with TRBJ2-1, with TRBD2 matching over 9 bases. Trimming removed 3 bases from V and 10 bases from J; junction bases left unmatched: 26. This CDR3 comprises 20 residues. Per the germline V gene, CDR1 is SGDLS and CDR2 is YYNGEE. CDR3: CASSEGRDRFSGTSRKEQFF. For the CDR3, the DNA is TGTGCCAGCAGCGAGGGCCGGGACAGATTTTCCGGGACTAGCAGAAAGGAGCAGTTCTTC.

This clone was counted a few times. Here the CDR3 DNA reads TGTGCCAGCAGCTTAGTGGCCAGCGGGAGAAGGTTCTTC. This encodes CASSLVASGRRFF. The rearrangement joins TRBV7-8 to TRBJ2-1, with TRBD2 matching 8 bases. With 1 base clipped from V and 15 bases from J, the junction kept 8 bases outside the gene matches. This CDR3 is 13 amino acids long. CDR1 and CDR2 from the germline V gene are SGHVS and FQNEAQ.

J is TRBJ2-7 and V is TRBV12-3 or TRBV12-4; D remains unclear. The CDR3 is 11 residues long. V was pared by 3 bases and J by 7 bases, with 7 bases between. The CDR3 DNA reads TGTGCCAGCAGTTTCACCGGAGAGCAGTACTTC. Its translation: CASSFTGEQYF.